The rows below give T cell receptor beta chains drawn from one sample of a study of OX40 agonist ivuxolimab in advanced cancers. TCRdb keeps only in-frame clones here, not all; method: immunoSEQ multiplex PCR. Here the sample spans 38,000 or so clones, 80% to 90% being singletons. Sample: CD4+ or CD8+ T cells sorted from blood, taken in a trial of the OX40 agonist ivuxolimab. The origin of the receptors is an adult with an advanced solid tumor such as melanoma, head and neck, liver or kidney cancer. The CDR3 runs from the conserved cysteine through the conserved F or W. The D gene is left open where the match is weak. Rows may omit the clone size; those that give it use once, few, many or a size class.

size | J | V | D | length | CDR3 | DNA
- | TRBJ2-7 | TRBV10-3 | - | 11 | CAISEVYEQYF | TGTGCCATCAGTGAAGTCTACGAGCAGTACTTC
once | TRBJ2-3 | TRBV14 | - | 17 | CASSPQKIGLGVDTQYF | TGTGCCAGCAGCCCCCAAAAAATTGGCCTAGGGGTAGATACGCAGTATTTT
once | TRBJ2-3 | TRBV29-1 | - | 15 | CSVEDLGLHTDTQYF | TGCAGCGTTGAAGATCTAGGACTACACACAGATACGCAGTATTTT
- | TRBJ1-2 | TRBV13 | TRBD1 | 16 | CASSSYRDSLNYGYTF | TGTGCCAGCAGTTCCTACCGGGACAGCTTAAACTATGGCTACACCTTC
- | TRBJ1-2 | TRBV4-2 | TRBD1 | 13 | CASSQGDSYGYTF | TGTGCCAGCAGCCAAGGGGACAGCTATGGCTACACCTTC
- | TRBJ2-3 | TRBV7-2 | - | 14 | CASSPSYGTDTQYF | TGTGCCAGCAGCCCCTCCTATGGCACAGATACGCAGTATTTT
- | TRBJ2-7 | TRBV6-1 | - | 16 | CASSESAGPMSYEQYF | TGTGCCAGCAGTGAAAGTGCAGGGCCGATGAGCTACGAGCAGTACTTC
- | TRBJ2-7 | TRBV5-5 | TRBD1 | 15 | CASRSPGQESYEQYF | TGTGCCAGCAGGTCACCGGGACAGGAGTCCTACGAGCAGTACTTC
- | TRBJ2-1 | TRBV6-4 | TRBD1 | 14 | CASREEKGANEQFF | TGTGCCAGCAGGGAAGAGAAGGGGGCTAATGAGCAGTTCTTC
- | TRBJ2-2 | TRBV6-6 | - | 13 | CASSQLHTGELFF | TGTGCCAGCAGCCAGCTTCACACCGGGGAGCTGTTTTTT
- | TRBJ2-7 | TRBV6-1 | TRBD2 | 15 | CASSDGTSGIYEQYF | TGTGCCAGCAGTGACGGGACTAGCGGCATCTACGAGCAGTACTTC
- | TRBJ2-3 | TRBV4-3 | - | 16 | CASSQDGLTSTDTQYF | TGCGCCAGCAGCCAAGATGGACTGACTAGCACAGATACGCAGTATTTT
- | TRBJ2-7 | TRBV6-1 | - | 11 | CASSRLDEQYF | TGTGCCAGCAGCCGGTTGGACGAGCAGTACTTC
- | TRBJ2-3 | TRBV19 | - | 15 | CASSIGGGAPDTQYF | TGTGCCAGTAGTATTGGAGGGGGGGCCCCAGATACGCAGTATTTT
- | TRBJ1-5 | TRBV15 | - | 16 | CATSRAEASLHQPQHF | TGTGCCACCAGCAGAGCGGAGGCCTCCCTACATCAGCCCCAGCATTTT
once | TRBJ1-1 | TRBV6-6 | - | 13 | CASSWTQNTEAFF | TGTGCCAGCAGTTGGACACAGAACACTGAAGCTTTCTTT
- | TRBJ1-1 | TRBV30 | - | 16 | CAWTTWALSTNTEAFF | TGTGCCTGGACCACATGGGCGCTTTCGACGAACACTGAAGCTTTCTTT
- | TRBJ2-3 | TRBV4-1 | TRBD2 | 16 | CASSQPLAGVTDTQYF | TGCGCCAGCAGCCAGCCTCTAGCGGGTGTAACAGATACGCAGTATTTT
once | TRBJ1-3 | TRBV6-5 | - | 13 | CASSYDSGKAIYF | TGTGCCAGCAGTTACGATTCGGGTAAGGCCATATATTTT
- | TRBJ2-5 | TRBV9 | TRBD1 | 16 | CASSVEVGGAEETQYF | TGTGCCAGCAGCGTAGAGGTAGGGGGCGCAGAAGAGACCCAGTACTTC
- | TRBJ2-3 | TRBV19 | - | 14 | CATHTGRGVDTQYF | TGTGCCACTCACACGGGACGCGGGGTAGATACGCAGTATTTT
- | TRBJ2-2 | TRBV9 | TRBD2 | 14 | CASNGGANTGELFF | TGTGCCAGCAACGGGGGGGCGAACACCGGGGAGCTGTTTTTT
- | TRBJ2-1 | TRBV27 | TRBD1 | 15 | CASTLGQELYNEQFF | TGTGCCAGCACCTTGGGACAGGAACTCTACAATGAGCAGTTCTTC
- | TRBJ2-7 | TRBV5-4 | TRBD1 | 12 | CASSSTGAEQYF | TGTGCCAGCAGCTCGACAGGGGCCGAGCAGTACTTC
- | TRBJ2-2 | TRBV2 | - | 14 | CASSEPPSAGELFF | TGTGCCAGCAGTGAACCCCCTAGCGCCGGGGAGCTGTTTTTT
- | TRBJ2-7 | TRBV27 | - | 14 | CASSFGQHSYEQYF | TGTGCCAGCAGTTTCGGACAGCACTCCTACGAGCAGTACTTC
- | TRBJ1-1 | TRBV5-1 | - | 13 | CASRDYTNPEAFF | TGCGCCAGCAGGGATTACACAAACCCTGAAGCTTTCTTT
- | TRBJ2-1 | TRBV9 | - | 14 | CASSVETVRDEQFF | TGTGCCAGCAGCGTAGAAACGGTCAGGGATGAGCAGTTCTTC
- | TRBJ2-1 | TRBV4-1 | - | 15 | CASSQGLTGGDEQFF | TGCGCCAGCAGCCAGGGATTGACGGGCGGGGATGAGCAGTTCTTC
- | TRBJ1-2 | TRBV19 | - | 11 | CASSIEHGYTF | TGTGCCAGTAGTATAGAACATGGCTACACCTTC
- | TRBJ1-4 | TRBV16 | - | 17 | CASSQFRRQQMNEKLFF | TGTGCCAGCAGCCAATTCCGTCGACAGCAAATGAATGAAAAACTGTTTTTT
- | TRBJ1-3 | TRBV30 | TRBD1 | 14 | CAWSPQGAGNTIYF | TGTGCCTGGAGTCCACAGGGGGCCGGAAACACCATATATTTT
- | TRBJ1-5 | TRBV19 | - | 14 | CASKSAPYNQPQHF | TGTGCCAGTAAGAGCGCCCCCTACAATCAGCCCCAGCATTTT
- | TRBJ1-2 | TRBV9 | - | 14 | CASSVGAEDYGYTF | TGTGCCAGCAGCGTAGGGGCAGAGGACTATGGCTACACCTTC
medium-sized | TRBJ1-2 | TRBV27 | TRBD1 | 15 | CASSLGTGGAEGYTF | TGTGCCAGCAGTTTGGGGACAGGGGGCGCGGAAGGCTACACCTTC
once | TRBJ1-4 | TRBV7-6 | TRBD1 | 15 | CASSSLGTANEKLFF | TGTGCCAGCAGCTCCCTCGGGACAGCTAATGAAAAACTGTTTTTT
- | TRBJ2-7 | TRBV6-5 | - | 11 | CASSHSYEQYF | TGTGCCAGCAGTCACTCCTACGAGCAGTACTTC
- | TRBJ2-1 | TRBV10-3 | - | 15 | CAIRAGLRSYNEQFF | TGTGCCATCAGGGCCGGATTGCGCTCCTACAATGAGCAGTTCTTC
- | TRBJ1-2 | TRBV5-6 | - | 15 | CASSLATGGNYGYTF | TGTGCCAGCAGCTTGGCGACAGGAGGGAACTATGGCTACACCTTC
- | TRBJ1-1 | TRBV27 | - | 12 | CASSLLGGGAFF | TGTGCCAGCAGTCTTCTAGGGGGGGGAGCTTTCTTT
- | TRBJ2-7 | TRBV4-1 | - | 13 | CASSQESAYEQYF | TGCGCCAGCAGCCAAGAATCCGCGTACGAGCAGTACTTC
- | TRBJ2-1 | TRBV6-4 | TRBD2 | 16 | CASSDLAGASYNEQFF | TGTGCCAGCAGTGACTTAGCGGGGGCCTCCTACAATGAGCAGTTCTTC
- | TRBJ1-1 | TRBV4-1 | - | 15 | CASSQITVTNTEAFF | TGCGCCAGCAGCCAAATTACAGTCACGAACACTGAAGCTTTCTTT
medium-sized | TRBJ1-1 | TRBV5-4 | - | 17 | CASTRGSAEMMNTEAFF | TGTGCCAGCACCCGCGGGTCGGCAGAAATGATGAACACTGAAGCTTTCTTT
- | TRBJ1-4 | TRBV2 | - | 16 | CASSDPPGGSNEKLFF | TGTGCCAGCAGTGACCCCCCCGGGGGAAGTAATGAAAAACTGTTTTTT
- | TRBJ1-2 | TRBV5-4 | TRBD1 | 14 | CASSESQGYYGYTF | TGTGCCAGCAGCGAATCACAGGGGTACTATGGCTACACCTTC
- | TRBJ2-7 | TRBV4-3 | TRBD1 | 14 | CASSQGSDRGEQYF | TGCGCCAGCAGCCAAGGATCAGACAGGGGTGAGCAGTACTTC
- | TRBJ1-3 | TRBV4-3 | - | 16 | CASSQEDFPGQNTIYF | TGCGCCAGCAGCCAAGAAGACTTCCCGGGGCAAAACACCATATATTTT
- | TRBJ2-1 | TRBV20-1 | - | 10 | CSASDGEQFF | TGCAGTGCCAGTGATGGTGAGCAGTTCTTC
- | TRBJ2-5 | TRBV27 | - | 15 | CASSLSAGIQETQYF | TGTGCCAGCAGTTTATCGGCAGGCATCCAAGAGACCCAGTACTTC
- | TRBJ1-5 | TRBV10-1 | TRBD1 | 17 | CASSETGDRGVDQPQHF | TGCGCCAGCAGTGAGACTGGGGACAGGGGTGTAGATCAGCCCCAGCATTTT
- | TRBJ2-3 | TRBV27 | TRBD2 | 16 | CASSTGLAGGTDTQYF | TGTGCCAGCAGTACCGGACTAGCGGGGGGGACAGATACGCAGTATTTT
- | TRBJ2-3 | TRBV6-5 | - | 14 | CASSYVRGTDTQYF | TGTGCCAGCAGTTACGTCAGGGGCACAGATACGCAGTATTTT
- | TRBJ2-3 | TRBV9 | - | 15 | CASTPLAGTPDTQYF | TGTGCCAGCACCCCATTGGCGGGGACCCCAGATACGCAGTATTTT
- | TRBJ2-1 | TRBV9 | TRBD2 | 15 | CASSSTGTTLGEQFF | TGTGCCAGCAGTTCAACCGGGACTACACTTGGAGAGCAGTTCTTC
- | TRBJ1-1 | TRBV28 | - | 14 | CASNSQGVYTEAFF | TGTGCCAGCAATTCACAGGGTGTGTACACTGAAGCTTTCTTT
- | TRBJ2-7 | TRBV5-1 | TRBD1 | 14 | CASRSETGGDEQYF | TGCGCCAGCAGATCAGAGACAGGGGGGGACGAGCAGTACTTC
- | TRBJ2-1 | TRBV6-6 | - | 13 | CASSYGVGGPPFF | TGTGCCAGCAGTTACGGGGTTGGGGGGCCCCCGTTCTTC
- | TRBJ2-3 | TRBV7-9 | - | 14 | CASSLYSGTDTQYF | TGTGCCAGCAGCTTATACAGTGGCACAGATACGCAGTATTTT
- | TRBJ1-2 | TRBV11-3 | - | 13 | CASSLAGGYGYTF | TGTGCCAGCAGCTTAGCGGGGGGATATGGCTACACCTTC